The 29 T cell receptor beta chains below come from one sample, sequenced in a study of T cells in Graves' hyperthyroidism and ophthalmopathy. Using RNA transcripts as the source, TCR beta CDR3 regions were amplified. First-round RT-PCR targeting the TCR CDR3 was performed with the HTBI primer set. One entry per CDR3 protein results from TCRdb running MiXCR on the multiplex PCR reads. The data hold about 640,000 distinct CDR3 sequences, with roughly 20% observed a single time. Sequences were obtained from blood. Receptors were obtained from a man in his thirties or forties with Graves' ophthalmopathy.

This CDR3 is CAIGTGELFF. The CDR3 bases are TGTGCCATCGGCACCGGGGAGCTGTTTTTT. The rearrangement links TRBV10-3 to TRBJ2-2; D is unclear. This CDR3 region has 10 residues. Trimming took off 8 bases at V and 4 bases at J, with 2 bases between the two ends. CDR1 and CDR2 from the germline V gene are ENHRY and SYGVKD.

In this sample, this clonotype turned up many times. The chain recombines TRBV3-1 with TRBJ2-7; 10 bases map to TRBD2. Looked up from germline, CDR1 is LGHDT and CDR2 is YNNKEL (reference sequence). This CDR3 region has 14 residues. J was trimmed by 2 bases and V by 2 bases; bases with no gene match: 0. The CDR3 sequence is CASSQLAGAYEQYF. Written as DNA, the CDR3 is TGTGCCAGCAGCCAACTAGCGGGGGCCTACGAGCAGTACTTC.

The sample holds one count of this clonotype. The chain links TRBV7-2 to TRBJ1-3; D is unclear. The CDR3 is 15 residues long. In germline, CDR1 is SGHTA, CDR2 FQGNSA. V gave up 3 bases and J gave up 0 bases, with 9 bases separating them. The CDR3 is CASSLSSVSGNTIYF. In nucleotides, the CDR3 is TGTGCCAGCAGCTTGTCATCTGTCTCTGGAAACACCATATATTTT.

This clonotype showed up just a few times. V usage is TRBV3-1 and J usage is TRBJ2-7; TRBD2 matches at 13 bases. This CDR3 is built from 16 residues. Germline CDR1 reads LGHDT; CDR2 reads YNNKEL (reference sequence). J was trimmed by 4 bases and V by 4 bases; bases with no gene match: 7. CDR3 residues: CASSPGLAGVVYEQYF. In DNA form, the CDR3 reads TGTGCCAGCAGCCCAGGACTAGCGGGAGTAGTTTACGAGCAGTACTTC.

In this sample, this clonotype turned up many times. The rearrangement links TRBV28 to TRBJ2-7, with 9 bases matching TRBD2. Per germline, CDR1 MDHEN and CDR2 SYDVKM. The junction had 9 bases not matched to a gene; V was cut back by 8 bases and J by 4 bases. The CDR3 extends over 14 amino acids. The chain's CDR3 is CASWASGDRYEQYF. The CDR3 nucleotides are TGTGCCAGCTGGGCTAGCGGGGATAGGTACGAGCAGTACTTC.

The rearrangement joins TRBV10-2 to TRBJ2-3, with TRBD2 matching over 8 bases. Losses at the gene ends were 4 bases for V and 0 bases for J; bases not matched to a gene: 12. The CDR3 has 18 amino acids. Germline loops: CDR1 WSHSY, CDR2 SAAADI. CDR3 protein: CASSGSTLAGLSTDTQYF. DNA of the CDR3: TGCGCCAGCAGTGGTTCCACCTTAGCGGGGCTCAGCACAGATACGCAGTATTTT.

Notes on this clonotype: A clone one base away is much larger, so this may be a read error. J is TRBJ2-5 and V is TRBV7-3; 9 nucleotides agree with TRBD1. The CDR3 covers 15 residues. The germline CDR1 and CDR2 sequences are SGHTA and FQGTGA. DNA for the CDR3: TGTGCCGGCAGCTTCGGGACAGGGCCCCAAGAGACCCAGTACTTC. Amino acid sequence: CAGSFGTGPQETQYF. Using reference TRBV7-3 and TRBJ2-5 for the parts outside the CDR3, the full variable domain is GAGVSQTPSNKVTEKGKYVELRCDPISGHTALYWYRQSLGQGPEFLIYFQGTGAADDSGLPNDRFFAVRPEGSVSTLKIQRTERGDSAVYLCAGSFGTGPQETQYFGPGTRLLVL.

The chain combines TRBV7-2 with TRBJ1-4, with D uncertain. CDR3 size: 15 residues. Trimming stripped 1 base from V and 4 bases from J, with 10 bases between. Per the germline V gene, CDR1 is SGHTA and CDR2 is FQGNSA. CDR3 in amino acids: CASSLGQVINEKLFF. The CDR3 nucleotides read TGTGCCAGCAGCTTAGGGCAGGTGATTAATGAAAAACTGTTTTTT.

There are a few counts of this clonotype. The chain has TRBV15 and TRBJ2-2; D not certain. This CDR3 region has 13 residues. In germline, CDR1 is LNHNV, CDR2 YYDKDF (reference sequence). V shed 0 bases and J shed 8 bases, with 7 bases lying between them. CDR3 sequence: CATSRDSVGELFF. The CDR3 bases are TGTGCCACCAGCAGAGACTCGGTTGGGGAGCTGTTTTTT.

In DNA, the CDR3 is TGTGCCATCAGTCGCGGTGGCGCAGGAGGTATGAACACTGAAGCTTTCTTT. Protein product: CAISRGGAGGMNTEAFF. The V call is TRBV10-3, the J call TRBJ1-1, with D uncertain. Germline CDR1 is ENHRY and CDR2 is SYGVKD. This CDR3 contains 17 residues. Trimming stripped 5 bases from V and 0 bases from J, with 19 bases between.

The sample holds many counts of this clonotype. J is TRBJ1-1 and V is TRBV12-3 or TRBV12-4; D is undetermined. This CDR3 region has 14 residues. Trimming took off 3 bases at V and 0 bases at J, with 8 bases between the two ends. The CDR3 nucleotides are TGTGCCAGCAGTTTCCAGCAGTTGAACACTGAAGCTTTCTTT. This translates into CASSFQQLNTEAFF.

This clonotype has only a few counts. This chain links TRBV5-1 with TRBJ1-2, with TRBD1 matching over 8 bases. The germline V gene encodes CDR1 SGHRS and CDR2 YFSETQ. The J segment lost 4 bases and the V segment lost 1 base, leaving 6 bases of the junction unmatched. The CDR3 loop spans 15 amino acids. DNA for the CDR3: TGCGCCAGCAGCTTGTCGGGACAGGAGACCTATGGCTACACCTTC. Protein product: CASSLSGQETYGYTF.

At least ten counts were recorded for this clonotype. V and J are TRBV3-1 and TRBJ1-1; 9 positions match TRBD1. Trimming cost V 2 bases and J 5 bases; bases outside gene matches: 6. Germline V CDR1 and CDR2: LGHDT, YNNKEL (reference sequence). The CDR3 runs to 15 residues. CDR3: CASSQPGTGYTEAFF. The CDR3 nucleotides are TGTGCCAGCAGCCAACCAGGGACAGGGTATACTGAAGCTTTCTTT. Complete variable domain (other parts from reference TRBV3-1 and TRBJ1-1): DTAVSQTPKYLVTQMGNDKSIKCEQNLGHDTMYWYKQDSKKFLKIMFSYNNKELIINETVPNRFSPKSPDKAHLNLHINSLELGDSAVYFCASSQPGTGYTEAFFGQGTRLTVV.

This clonotype was seen ten or more times. The chain links TRBV14 to TRBJ1-1, with D possibly matching TRBD1 (5 bases). CDR3 size: 13 residues. The V end was cut by 5 bases, the J end by 12 bases, with 19 bases between. The V gene's germline CDR1 is SGHDN and CDR2 FVKESK. CDR3 sequence: CASSAPGQGSTFF. The CDR3 nucleotides are TGTGCCAGCAGCGCCCCGGGTCAGGGTTCAACTTTCTTT.

The rearrangement uses TRBV15 and TRBJ1-2; D not certain. The CDR3 has 16 residues. With 2 bases removed from V and 7 bases from J, the gap between germline ends came to 20 bases. Germline values: CDR1 LNHNV, CDR2 YYDKDF (reference sequence). As DNA, the CDR3 is TGTGCCACCAGCAGAACCCTGGGGTTTGGAGGCTCTGGCTACACCTTC. Translated, it gives CATSRTLGFGGSGYTF.

The sample holds many counts of this clonotype. The chain combines TRBV20-1 with TRBJ1-2; 8 bases are shared with TRBD1. V lost 6 bases to trimming and J lost 7 bases; unmatched junction nucleotides: 13. This CDR3 has 14 residues. CDR1 and CDR2 from the germline V gene are DFQATT and SNEGSKA (reference sequence). The CDR3: CSAVPGGAGSGYTF. DNA for the CDR3: TGCAGTGCGGTCCCAGGGGGCGCAGGGTCTGGCTACACCTTC.

The chain recombines TRBV4-2 with TRBJ1-1; a possible D gene is TRBD1 (5 bases). Germline CDR1 and CDR2: LGHNA and YNFKEQ. This CDR3 has 15 amino acids. The V gene lost 3 bases and the J gene lost 2 bases, with 13 bases spanning the gap. The DNA for the CDR3 is TGTGCCAGCAGCCATGGGGGTATCGGAAACACTGAAGCTTTCTTT. Protein sequence: CASSHGGIGNTEAFF.

The rearrangement uses TRBV7-4 and TRBJ1-6; D unresolved. The CDR3 has 11 residues. Germline assignment: CDR1 SGHVT and CDR2 SQSDAQ. Trimming removed 4 bases from V and 16 bases from J, with 11 bases in between. CDR3 bases: TGTGCCAGCAGCTCGCCGGGTCCTCTCCACTTT. Protein sequence: CASSSPGPLHF. Looking up the rest from reference TRBV7-4 and TRBJ1-6 gives the full variable domain: GAGVSQSPRYKVAKRGRDVALRCDSISGHVTLYWYRQTLGQGSEVLTYSQSDAQRDKSGRPSGRFSAERPERSVSTLKIQRTEQGDSAVYLCASSSPGPLHFGNGTRLTVT.

This clonotype was seen a few times. The chain employs TRBV20-1 and TRBJ2-6; unclear D gene. CDR1 is DFQATT, CDR2 SNEGSKA, per germline (reference sequence). The V and J ends lost 0 bases and 2 bases respectively, with 11 bases between them. This CDR3 is built from 16 residues. The CDR3 reads CSARDGLTPGANVLTF. The CDR3 DNA reads as TGCAGTGCTAGAGATGGGCTGACACCTGGGGCCAACGTCCTGACTTTC.

This clonotype was picked up a small number of times. The chain is built from TRBV12-3 or TRBV12-4 and TRBJ2-7; 8 positions agree with TRBD1. The CDR3 length is 12 residues. The junction had 3 bases not matched to a gene; V was cut back by 6 bases and J by 5 bases. CDR3 bases: TGTGCCAGCAGCACGACAGGGGACGAGCAGTACTTC. This translates into CASSTTGDEQYF.

The chain joins TRBV7-2 to TRBJ2-5; TRBD2 agrees at 10 bases. J lost 6 bases, V lost 6 bases, and 7 bases had no gene match. The CDR3 spans 14 residues. Germline-derived CDR1 and CDR2 are SGHTA and FQGNSA. Here the CDR3 reads CASSTSGAPKTQYF. CDR3 sequence (DNA): TGTGCCAGCAGTACTAGCGGGGCCCCGAAGACCCAGTACTTC. The variable domain in full, completed from reference TRBV7-2 and TRBJ2-5, reads GAGVSQSPSNKVTEKGKDVELRCDPISGHTALYWYRQSLGQGLEFLIYFQGNSAPDKSGLPSDRFSAERTGGSVSTLTIQRTQQEDSAVYLCASSTSGAPKTQYFGPGTRLLVL.

This clonotype was observed at least ten times. For the CDR3, the DNA is TGTGCCAGCAGTTTCGGTTTTCCGCCGAGGACCCAGTACTTC. It specifies CASSFGFPPRTQYF. The chain joins TRBV28 to TRBJ2-5; the D is unclear. Germline assignment: CDR1 MDHEN and CDR2 SYDVKM. There are 14 residues in the CDR3. V was pared by 3 bases and J by 7 bases, with 15 bases between.

V usage is TRBV7-6 and J usage is TRBJ1-5, with D unresolved. CDR1 and CDR2 from the germline V gene are SGHVS and FNYEAQ. Trimming cost V 5 bases and J 0 bases, with 11 bases left between them. The CDR3 covers 15 residues. CDR3 amino acids: CASSPGDYSNQPQHF. CDR3 in DNA: TGTGCCAGCAGCCCAGGCGATTATAGCAATCAGCCCCAGCATTTT.

This clonotype was counted at least ten times. The V call is TRBV6-1, the J call TRBJ1-2, with unresolved D. Germline CDR1 MNHNS, CDR2 SASEGT. Trimming took off 8 bases at V and 8 bases at J, with 12 bases between the two ends. This CDR3 is built from 11 residues. In nucleotides, the CDR3 is TGTGCCAGCCATTCGACCCGCGGCTACACCTTC. Translating gives CASHSTRGYTF.

In this sample, this clonotype turned up many times. The chain links TRBV5-1 to TRBJ2-1, with 9 bases lining up with TRBD1. Germline V lookup: CDR1 SGHRS, CDR2 YFSETQ. The CDR3 is 14 amino acids. V lost 3 bases to trimming and J lost 6 bases; unmatched junction nucleotides: 4. The CDR3, as DNA: TGCGCCAGCAGCTCGGTGACAGGGGGCAATGAGCAGTTCTTC. Its protein is CASSSVTGGNEQFF.

Details on this clonotype: The CDR3 end shows no conserved phenylalanine or tryptophan, and so a read error is likely. This sequence joins TRBV30 and TRBJ2-1, with 13 bases identical to TRBD2. Germline V gives CDR1 GTSNPN, CDR2 SVGIG (reference sequence). Trimming cost V 1 base and J 8 bases; bases outside gene matches: 5. This CDR3 has 15 amino acids. The CDR3 is CAWSEGLAGADEQFS. The CDR3, as DNA: TGTGCCTGGAGTGAAGGACTAGCGGGAGCGGATGAGCAGTTCTCC.

This clonotype was counted ten times or more. The J gene is TRBJ1-6, the V gene TRBV6-1, with a tentative D call TRBD1 (6 bases). The V gene's germline CDR1 is MNHNS and CDR2 SASEGT. V lost 6 bases, J lost 7 bases, and 16 bases lay in between. The CDR3 loop spans 15 amino acids. In nucleotides, the CDR3 is TGTGCCAGCAGACCGTCTGCAGGGGAGAATTCACCCCTCCACTTT. Translating gives CASRPSAGENSPLHF.

This clonotype has just a few counts. This chain joins TRBV7-9 and TRBJ2-7; tentatively, D is TRBD2 (6 bases). The germline CDR1 and CDR2 sequences are SEHNR and FQNEAQ (reference sequence). The CDR3 spans 14 residues. Trimming removed 2 bases from V and 3 bases from J, with 11 bases in between. CDR3: CASSLKGTDYEQYF. For the CDR3, the DNA is TGTGCCAGCAGCTTAAAGGGGACTGACTACGAGCAGTACTTC.

This clonotype showed up many times. The chain recombines TRBV5-1 with TRBJ1-1, with TRBD1 identical over 8 bases. V lost 3 bases, J lost 5 bases, and 3 bases stayed unmatched. The CDR3 is 13 residues long. CDR1 and CDR2 from the germline V gene are SGHRS and YFSETQ. In DNA form, the CDR3 reads TGCGCCAGCAGCTGGACAGGGAGTACTGAAGCTTTCTTT. Protein product: CASSWTGSTEAFF.